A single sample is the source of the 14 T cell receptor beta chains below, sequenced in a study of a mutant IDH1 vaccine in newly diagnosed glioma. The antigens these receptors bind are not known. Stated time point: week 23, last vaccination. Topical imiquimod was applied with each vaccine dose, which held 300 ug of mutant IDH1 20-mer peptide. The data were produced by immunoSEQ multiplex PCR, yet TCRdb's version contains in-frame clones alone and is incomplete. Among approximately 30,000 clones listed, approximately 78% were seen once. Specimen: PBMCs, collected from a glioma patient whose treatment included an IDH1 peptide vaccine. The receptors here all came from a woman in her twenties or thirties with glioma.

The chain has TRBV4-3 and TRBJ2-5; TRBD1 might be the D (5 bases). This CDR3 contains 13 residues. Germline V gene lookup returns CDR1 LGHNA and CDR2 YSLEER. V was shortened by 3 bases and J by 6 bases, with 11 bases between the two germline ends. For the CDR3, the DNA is TGCGCCAGCAGCCAGGGGCAGGGCCAGACCCAGTACTTC. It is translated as CASSQGQGQTQYF.

The CDR3 sequence is CASSLTSGRPTSTDTQYF. Here the CDR3 DNA reads TGTGCCAGCAGCTTGACTAGCGGCCGGCCCACTAGCACAGATACGCAGTATTTT. The V call is TRBV5-6, the J call TRBJ2-3, with 8 bases that match TRBD2. Trimming took 1 base from V and 0 from J; bases not matched to a gene: 10. Germline assignment: CDR1 SGHDT and CDR2 YYEEEE. The CDR3 runs to 18 residues.

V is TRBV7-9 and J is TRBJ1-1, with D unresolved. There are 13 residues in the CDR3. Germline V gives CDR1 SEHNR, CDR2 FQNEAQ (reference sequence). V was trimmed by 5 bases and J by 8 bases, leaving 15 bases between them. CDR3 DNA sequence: TGTGCCAGCAGCCCGAGTCTGGGTCTGGAAGCTTTCTTT. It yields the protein CASSPSLGLEAFF.

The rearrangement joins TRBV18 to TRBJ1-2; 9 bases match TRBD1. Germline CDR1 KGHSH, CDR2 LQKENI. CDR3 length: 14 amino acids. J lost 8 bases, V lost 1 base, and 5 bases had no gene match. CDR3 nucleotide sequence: TGTGCCAGCTCACCACTGGGACAGGGAATGGGCTACACCTTC. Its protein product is CASSPLGQGMGYTF.

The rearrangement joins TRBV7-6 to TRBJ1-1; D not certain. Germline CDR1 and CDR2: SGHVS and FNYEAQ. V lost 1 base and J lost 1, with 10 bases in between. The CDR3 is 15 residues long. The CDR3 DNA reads TGTGCCAGCAGCTTAGACCCGGGGAGGAACACTGAAGCTTTCTTT. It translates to CASSLDPGRNTEAFF.

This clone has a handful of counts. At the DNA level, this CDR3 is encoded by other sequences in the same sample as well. CDR3 sequence reads: CASSVATSNEQFF. The CDR3 DNA is TGTGCCAGCAGCGTAGCTACAAGCAATGAGCAGTTCTTC. This chain uses TRBV9 with TRBJ2-1; D unresolved. Germline-derived CDR1 and CDR2 are SGDLS and YYNGEE. With 0 bases removed from V and 6 bases from J, the gap between germline ends came to 7 bases. This CDR3 has 13 residues.

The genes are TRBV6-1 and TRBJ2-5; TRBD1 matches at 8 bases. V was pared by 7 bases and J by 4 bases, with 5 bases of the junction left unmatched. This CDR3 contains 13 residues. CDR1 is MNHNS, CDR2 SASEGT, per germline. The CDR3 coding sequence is TGTGCCAGCATGAACAGGGGGACAGAGACCCAGTACTTC. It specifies CASMNRGTETQYF.

Here the CDR3 DNA reads TGTGCCAGCTCCGGGACGCCGAAAGTTTTCTTT. Amino acid sequence: CASSGTPKVFF. This rearrangement joins TRBV14 to TRBJ1-1; weak D call: TRBD1 (5 bases). Germline loops: CDR1 SGHDN, CDR2 FVKESK. V was cut by 8 bases and J by 13 bases, with 17 bases left in between. This CDR3 comprises 11 residues.

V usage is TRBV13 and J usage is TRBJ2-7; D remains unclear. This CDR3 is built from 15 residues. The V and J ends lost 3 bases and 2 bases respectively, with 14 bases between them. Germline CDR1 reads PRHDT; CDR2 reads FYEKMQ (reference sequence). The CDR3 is CASSLHGGPPYEQYF. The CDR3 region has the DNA TGTGCCAGCAGCTTGCATGGCGGACCCCCCTACGAGCAGTACTTC. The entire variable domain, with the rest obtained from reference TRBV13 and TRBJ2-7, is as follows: AAGVIQSPRHLIKEKRETATLKCYPIPRHDTVYWYQQGPGQDPQFLISFYEKMQSDKGSIPDRFSAQQFSDYHSELNMSSLELGDSALYFCASSLHGGPPYEQYFGPGTRLTVT.

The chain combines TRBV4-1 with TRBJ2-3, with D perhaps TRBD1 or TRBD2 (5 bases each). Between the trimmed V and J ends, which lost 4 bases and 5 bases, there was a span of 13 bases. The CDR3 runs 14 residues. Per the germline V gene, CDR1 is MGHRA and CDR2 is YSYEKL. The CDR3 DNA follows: TGCGCCAGCAGCCCCGGGATGGGGGAAGATACGCAGTATTTT. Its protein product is CASSPGMGEDTQYF.

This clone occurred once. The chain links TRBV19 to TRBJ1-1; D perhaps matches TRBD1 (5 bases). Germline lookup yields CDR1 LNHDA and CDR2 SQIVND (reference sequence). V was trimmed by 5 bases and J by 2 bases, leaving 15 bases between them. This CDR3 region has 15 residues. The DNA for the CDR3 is TGTGCCAGTAGTGGGGGATGGGAGGGTAACACTGAAGCTTTCTTT. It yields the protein CASSGGWEGNTEAFF.

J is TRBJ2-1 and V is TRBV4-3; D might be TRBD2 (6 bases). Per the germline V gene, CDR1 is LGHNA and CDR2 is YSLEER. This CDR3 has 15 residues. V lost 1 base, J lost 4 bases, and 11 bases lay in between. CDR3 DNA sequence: TGCGCCAGCAGCCAAGTACGCGGGGCATACAATGAGCAGTTCTTC. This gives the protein CASSQVRGAYNEQFF.

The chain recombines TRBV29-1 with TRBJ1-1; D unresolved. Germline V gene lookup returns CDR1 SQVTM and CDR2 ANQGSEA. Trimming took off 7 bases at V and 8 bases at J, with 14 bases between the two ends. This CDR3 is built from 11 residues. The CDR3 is CSATGVGEAFF. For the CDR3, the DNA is TGCAGCGCCACCGGGGTTGGAGAAGCTTTCTTT.

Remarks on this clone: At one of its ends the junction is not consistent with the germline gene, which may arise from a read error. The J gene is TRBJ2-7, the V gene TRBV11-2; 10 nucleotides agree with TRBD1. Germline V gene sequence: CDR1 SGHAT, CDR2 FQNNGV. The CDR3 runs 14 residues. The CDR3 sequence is CASSLDMFLGTGDF. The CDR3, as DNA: TGTGCCAGCAGCTTAGATATGTTTTTGGGGACAGGGGACTTC.